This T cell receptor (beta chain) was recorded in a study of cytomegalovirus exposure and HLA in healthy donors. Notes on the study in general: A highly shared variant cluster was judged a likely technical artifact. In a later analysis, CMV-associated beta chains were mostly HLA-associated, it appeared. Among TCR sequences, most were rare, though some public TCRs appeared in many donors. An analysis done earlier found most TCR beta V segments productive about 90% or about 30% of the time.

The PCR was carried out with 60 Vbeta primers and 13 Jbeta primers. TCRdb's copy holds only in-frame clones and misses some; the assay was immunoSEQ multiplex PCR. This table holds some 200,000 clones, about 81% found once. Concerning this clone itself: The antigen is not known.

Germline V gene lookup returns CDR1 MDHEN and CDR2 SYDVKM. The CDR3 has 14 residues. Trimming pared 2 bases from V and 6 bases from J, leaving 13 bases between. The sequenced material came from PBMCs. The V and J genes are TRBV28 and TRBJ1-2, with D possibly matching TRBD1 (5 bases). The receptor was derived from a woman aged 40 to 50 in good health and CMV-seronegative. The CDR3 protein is CASSLPRGLDGYTF. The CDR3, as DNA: TGTGCCAGCAGTTTACCCCGGGGACTAGATGGCTACACCTTC.